This T cell receptor (beta chain) was observed in a study of graft-versus-host responses after intestinal transplantation. Study overall: Multivisceral, liver-intestinal, or isolated intestinal transplants were received by the recipients. Anti-thymocyte globulin induction preceded two to three years of tacrolimus and steroid maintenance in all recipients.

Study-level points and caveats: GvH clones appeared in recipient marrow, some first in ileum or blood.

Germline values: CDR1 MNHEY, CDR2 SMNVEV (reference sequence). Between the trimmed V and J ends, which lost 8 bases and 4 bases, there was a span of 17 bases. This CDR3 has 15 residues. Clones were read by immunoSEQ multiplex PCR, and TCRdb kept only the in-frame ones, dropping some. Here the sample spans about 89,000 clones, roughly 90% being singletons. This clone came up a few times. Its antigen is currently unknown. This material consisted of unstimulated CD4+ T cells sorted from spleen or lymph node cells, taken before intestinal transplant. This receptor was obtained from a human donor who received an intestinal transplant. This sequence joins TRBV27 and TRBJ2-2; maybe TRBD2 (6 bases). The CDR3 sequence is CASGSLKAGTGELFF. CDR3 nucleotide sequence: TGTGCCAGCGGGTCGTTGAAAGCGGGCACCGGGGAGCTGTTTTTT.